The rows below give T cell receptor beta chains drawn from one sample of a study of technical replicates of blood from several donors. Assay: immunoSEQ multiplex PCR; the TCRdb copy retains only in-frame clones and omits some. The sample records 45,000 to 55,000 clones, about 93% being singletons. The sequencing sample was made of T cells isolated from PBMCs. These receptors came from a human donor in good health. The CDR3 runs from the conserved cysteine through the conserved F or W. Expanded clones get a size class; other rows say once, few or many, or leave the size out.

TRBJ2-2,TRBV12-5,NA,CASGLVRTGARTGELFF
TRBJ2-4,TRBV7-6,NA,CASSGGSAGLAKNIQYF
TRBJ1-1,TRBV11-2,NA,CASSLDRQGPDAKGAEAFF
TRBJ2-1,TRBV6-5,once,CASRAAGYNEQFF
TRBJ2-3,TRBV9,NA,CASTKFFSGSTDTQYF
TRBJ2-1,TRBV28,NA,CASSLTQGPSYNEQFF
TRBJ2-5,TRBV5-1,NA,CASSIQSKETQYF
TRBJ1-1,TRBV7-9,once,CASSLGPGAFF
TRBJ1-4,TRBV6-5,NA,CASSYGQGVSEKLFF
TRBJ1-5,TRBV18,NA,CASSPGTENQPQHF
TRBJ1-5,TRBV28,NA,CASSLRGQGGQPQHF
TRBJ2-3,TRBV7-9,NA,CASSFEWRKRQVDTQYF
TRBJ1-1,TRBV14,NA,CASSQDIENTEAFF
TRBJ1-2,TRBV5-6,NA,CASSRGKWFYGYTF
TRBJ2-1,TRBV10-3,NA,CAISDLAGGLTYNEQFF
TRBJ2-2,TRBV28,NA,CASTSPGTGVYPGELFF
TRBJ2-4,TRBV15,NA,CATSRATVAGGPRVKNIQYF